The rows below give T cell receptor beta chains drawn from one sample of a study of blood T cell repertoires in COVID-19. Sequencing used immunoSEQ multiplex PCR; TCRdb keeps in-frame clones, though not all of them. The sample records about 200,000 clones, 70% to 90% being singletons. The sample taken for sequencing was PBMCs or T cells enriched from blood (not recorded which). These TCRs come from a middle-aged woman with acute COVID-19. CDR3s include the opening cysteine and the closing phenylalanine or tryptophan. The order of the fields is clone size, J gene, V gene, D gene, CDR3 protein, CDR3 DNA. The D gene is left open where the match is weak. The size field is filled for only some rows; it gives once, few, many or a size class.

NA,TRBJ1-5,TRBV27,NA,CASSLDGVNQPQHF,TGTGCCAGCAGTCTGGACGGGGTCAATCAGCCCCAGCATTTT
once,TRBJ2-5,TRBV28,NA,CASSFLRTQYF,TGTGCCAGCAGTTTTCTTCGGACCCAGTACTTC
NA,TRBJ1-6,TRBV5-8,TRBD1,CASSLATGAYNSPLHF,TGTGCCAGCAGCCTCGCAACAGGGGCTTATAATTCACCCCTCCACTTT
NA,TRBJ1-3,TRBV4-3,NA,CASSQAGRGNTIYF,TGCGCCAGCAGCCAAGCCGGTCGCGGAAACACCATATATTTT
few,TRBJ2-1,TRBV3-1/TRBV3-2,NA,CASSQDLRVVGYNEQFF,TGTGCCAGCAGCCAAGATCTGAGGGTGGTCGGGTACAATGAGCAGTTCTTC
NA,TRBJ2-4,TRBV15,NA,CATSRTHAQAKNIQYF,TGTGCCACCAGCAGGACACATGCGCAGGCCAAAAACATTCAGTACTTC
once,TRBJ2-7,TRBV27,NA,CASRPDSSYEQYF,TGTGCCAGCAGACCGGACAGCTCCTACGAGCAGTACTTC
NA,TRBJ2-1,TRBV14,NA,CASSQNWGLAEQFF,TGTGCCAGCAGCCAGAATTGGGGCCTAGCGGAGCAGTTCTTC
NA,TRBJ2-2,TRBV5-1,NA,CASSSGTLDTGELFF,TGCGCCAGCAGTTCCGGGACACTCGACACCGGGGAGCTGTTTTTT
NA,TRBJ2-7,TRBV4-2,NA,CASSQPDRSSYEQYF,TGTGCCAGCAGCCAACCGGACAGAAGCTCCTACGAGCAGTACTTC
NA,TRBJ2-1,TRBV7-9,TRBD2,CASSLLGRGYNEQFF,TGTGCCAGCAGCTTACTCGGGAGGGGCTATAATGAGCAGTTCTTC
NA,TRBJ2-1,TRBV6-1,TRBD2,CASSEAGGRFNEQFF,TGTGCCAGCAGTGAAGCTGGCGGGAGGTTCAATGAGCAGTTCTTC
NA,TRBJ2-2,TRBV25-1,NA,CASSARAQGEDTGELFF,TGTGCCAGCAGTGCCCGAGCACAAGGGGAGGACACCGGGGAGCTGTTTTTT
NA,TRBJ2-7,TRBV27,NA,CASSSETSYEQYF,TGTGCCAGCAGTTCCGAAACTAGCTACGAGCAGTACTTC
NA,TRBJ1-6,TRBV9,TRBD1,CASSVEPGGNSPLHF,TGTGCCAGCAGCGTAGAGCCAGGGGGCAATTCACCCCTCCACTTT
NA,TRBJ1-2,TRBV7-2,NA,CASSLAGTGGYTF,TGTGCCAGCAGCTTAGCCGGGACTGGCGGCTACACCTTC
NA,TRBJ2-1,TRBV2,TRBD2,CASMGRGRSSYNEQFF,TGTGCCAGCATGGGGCGGGGGAGGAGCTCCTACAATGAGCAGTTCTTC
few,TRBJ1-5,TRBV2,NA,CASSAGQTFNQPQHF,TGTGCCAGCAGTGCCGGACAGACTTTCAATCAGCCCCAGCATTTT
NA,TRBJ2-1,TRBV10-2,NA,CASSDPGLREQFF,TGCGCCAGCAGTGACCCCGGACTCCGGGAGCAGTTCTTC
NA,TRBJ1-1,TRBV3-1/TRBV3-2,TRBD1,CASSHSGQGNLLLKKNTEAFF,TGTGCCAGCAGCCACTCGGGACAGGGTAATTTATTACTTAAGAAGAACACTGAAGCTTTCTTT